This section outlines one TCR beta chain sequence together with its context. This clone's antigen is unknown. Base-call qualities are not available, and no considerably larger clone is one nucleotide away. This same CDR3 is encoded by further DNA sequences in the sample. The data derive from a study of cytotoxic CD8 clonotypes in ibrutinib-treated CLL (dated by TCRdb to 2020 to 2023). General notes on the study: The cohort had 11 relapsed/refractory and approximately 14 treatment-naive patients; roughly 17 were IGHV unmutated. Cryopreserved peripheral blood mononuclear cells were collected at three points: before therapy, at response, and at either sustained remission or disease progression. Longitudinal samples were available for about 30% of the 86 trial participants. Responses were partial in some 24 patients and complete in 2; after median approximately 5.5 years follow-up, around 15 stayed in remission and 12 progressed. Every remission and progressive disease sample was obtained while ibrutinib was still being received by the patients. Samples at response were collected after a median of roughly 13 months of treatment, with a range of about 6 to 40 months. On average, each sample had some 250,000 productive templates and approximately 89,000 productive rearrangements.

Broad study findings and their caveats: Sampling times were not matched between patients in sustained remission and patients whose disease was progressing, and lymph node repertoires were not examined. Baseline clonality was found to be higher than that of age-matched healthy donors and was strongly correlated with circulating CD8+ T-cell counts. An increase in clonality was observed at ibrutinib response, with clonality remaining stable during sustained remission and falling back toward baseline at progression. Public clonotypes were rare and either shrank or stayed stable during treatment, and the rise in clonality at ibrutinib response reflected expansion of private clonotypes.

The goal of deep resolution MiSeq sequencing was a depth between 1 in 1 million and 1 in 200,000 T cells, and coverage averaged 10x per clonotype. The immunoSEQ hsTCRB Kit was used to generate TCR beta libraries. Per the authors' processing: The data were analyzed with ImmunoSEQ Analyzer and ImmunoSEQ Data Assistant, and V, D and J gene assignments followed IMGT definitions. Clonality, which ranges from 0 to 1, was calculated by subtracting the normalized Shannon entropy of productive rearrangement frequencies from one. Public clonotype analysis was restricted to overrepresented clonotypes comprising at least 0.05% of each patient's repertoire. About a dozen repertoires from age-matched healthy donors, obtained from immuneACCESS, served as clonality controls. The table comes from immuneACCESS by way of TCRdb, which keeps in-frame sequences with V and J called. Part of the clones is missing from these tables; in studies checked, under half for an unresolved V gene and the rest for unknown reasons. V and J calls and clone size follow that table, whereas D and trimming were derived from the DNA. For this sample there are more than 110,000 clones; 85% to 95% appear just once. Of the sample, approximately 10% is held by the ten largest clones.

The time point label corresponds to: roughly 12 months on ibrutinib. For TCR beta library preparation, roughly 1.8 micrograms of genomic DNA was extracted from cryopreserved PBMCs. Longitudinal blood samples from CLL patients on ibrutinib monotherapy were analyzed using high-throughput TCR beta sequencing. The patients took part in an open-label, single-center phase 2 trial of ibrutinib monotherapy. Source: PBMCs, taken after 12 months of ibrutinib treatment. The sequence was obtained from a human donor with chronic lymphocytic leukemia.

The bases are TGCGCCAGCAGCCAAGAGGGGGGGCTAGGGGAGACCCAGTACTTC. Protein translation: CASSQEGGLGETQYF. The V gene is TRBV4-1 and the J gene is TRBJ2-5; matching of 7 bases hints at TRBD2 as the D gene. V is cut by 0 bases and J by 5 bases, and the space between the germline ends is 13 bases. The CDR3, cysteine through phenylalanine, is 15 amino acids long. The entry retains the CDR3 DNA only, 45 bases that are in frame from base 1. In the germline V gene, CDR1 corresponds to MGHRA and CDR2 to YSYEKL.